The next 20 T cell receptor beta chains were all read from a single sample in a study of cytomegalovirus exposure and HLA in healthy donors. PCR primers comprised 60 Vbeta and 13 Jbeta primers. Sequencing used immunoSEQ multiplex PCR; TCRdb keeps in-frame clones, though not all of them. The data show 130,000 to 150,000 clones, with roughly 70% seen just once and approximately 4% held by the top ten. Sequenced input: PBMCs. The receptors stem from a young man in good health and CMV-seropositive.

This clone was counted only a few times. This chain uses TRBV30 with TRBJ1-6; perhaps TRBD1 as D (5 bases). V shed 1 base and J shed 14 bases, with 15 bases lying between them. This CDR3 spans 13 amino acids. Germline lookup yields CDR1 GTSNPN and CDR2 SVGIG (reference sequence). In DNA form, the CDR3 reads TGTGCCTGGAGTGCCCTGGGGACTGTATCCCTCCACTTT. This gives the protein CAWSALGTVSLHF.

The chain links TRBV20-1 to TRBJ2-3, with D perhaps TRBD2 (5 bases). The germline gives CDR1 DFQATT, CDR2 SNEGSKA (reference sequence). The CDR3 length is 11 residues. The ends were cut back, 7 bases at V and 4 bases at J, with 9 bases in the middle. The CDR3 bases are TGCAGTGTAAGCGGCGCAGATACGCAGTATTTT. It translates to CSVSGADTQYF.

This clone was detected only a few times. The chain has TRBV7-2 and TRBJ1-2, with 9 positions matching TRBD1. The V gene end was trimmed by 2 bases and the J gene end by 7 bases; junction bases not matched to a gene: 8. The CDR3 sequence is 15 residues long. The germline CDR1 and CDR2 sequences are SGHTA and FQGNSA. The CDR3: CASSLLGQGLGGYTF. The CDR3 DNA reads TGTGCCAGCAGCTTATTGGGACAGGGTCTTGGTGGCTACACCTTC. The variable domain in full, completed from reference TRBV7-2 and TRBJ1-2, reads GAGVSQSPSNKVTEKGKDVELRCDPISGHTALYWYRQSLGQGLEFLIYFQGNSAPDKSGLPSDRFSAERTGGSVSTLTIQRTQQEDSAVYLCASSLLGQGLGGYTFGSGTRLTVV.

The chain is built from TRBV27 and TRBJ1-4; 9 bases are shared with TRBD1. The CDR3 totals 15 residues. V lost 1 base and J lost 5; bases outside the gene matches: 2. Germline V gene data show CDR1 as MNHEY and CDR2 as SMNVEV (reference sequence). The CDR3 DNA reads as TGTGCCAGCAGTTTATTGGGACAGGGAAATGAAAAACTGTTTTTT. Translated: CASSLLGQGNEKLFF.

Note on this clone: The sample holds other DNA sequences that translate to the same CDR3. This chain uses TRBV30 with TRBJ2-7, with 8 nucleotides matching TRBD2. The V and J ends lost 8 bases and 4 bases, in that order; junction bases with no gene match: 7. Germline V gives CDR1 GTSNPN, CDR2 SVGIG (reference sequence). The CDR3 runs to 12 residues. In DNA, the CDR3 is TGTGCCCGAGGACTAGCAGGGTACGAGCAGTACTTC. Translation gives CARGLAGYEQYF.

This clone was seen a handful of times. V is TRBV5-1 and J is TRBJ1-1; D ambiguous. V dropped 0 bases and J dropped 13 bases, with 13 bases sitting between them. This CDR3 has 12 amino acids. CDR1 and CDR2 (germline): SGHRS, YFSETQ. The CDR3 loop reads CASSLDSHECFF. The CDR3 bases are TGCGCCAGCAGCTTGGACAGCCATGAATGTTTCTTT.

The genes are TRBV2 and TRBJ2-5; 7 bases map to TRBD2. The CDR3 is made up of 14 amino acids. The ends lost 6 bases at V and 5 bases at J; junction bases unmatched: 9. Germline V gene lookup returns CDR1 SNHLY and CDR2 FYNNEI. CDR3 loop: CASRLTGGWETQYF. CDR3 nucleotide sequence: TGTGCCAGCAGATTAACGGGGGGTTGGGAGACCCAGTACTTC.

CDR3 coding DNA: TGTGCTAGTGGTCTCCGGGCAGATACGCAGTATTTT. Protein product: CASGLRADTQYF. The genes are TRBV12-5 and TRBJ2-3; D gene unclear. The CDR3 has 12 residues. The germline V and J ends were trimmed by 5 bases and 4 bases, with 7 bases remaining between them. Germline V CDR1 and CDR2: LGHNT, FRNRAP.

V usage is TRBV5-1 and J usage is TRBJ2-3; TRBD2 is a possible D gene (5 bases). The CDR3 has 16 residues. The germline V gene has CDR1 SGHRS and CDR2 YFSETQ. Trimming took 2 bases from V and 1 from J, leaving 14 bases between them. The CDR3 is CASSLSLWGGTDTQYF. For the CDR3, the DNA is TGCGCCAGCAGCTTATCTTTGTGGGGAGGCACAGATACGCAGTATTTT.

This sequence joins TRBV2 and TRBJ2-2; D is perhaps TRBD1 (6 bases). This CDR3 is 15 amino acids long. Trimming took off 6 bases at V and 5 bases at J, with 16 bases between the two ends. From germline, CDR1 is SNHLY and CDR2 FYNNEI. CDR3 protein: CASRLQGGGTGELFF. CDR3 DNA: TGTGCCAGCAGATTACAGGGTGGCGGAACCGGGGAGCTGTTTTTT.

In its sample, this clone was seen a few times. The V and J genes are TRBV7-9 and TRBJ2-5; D is unresolved. V was pared by 2 bases and J by 2 bases, with 21 bases between. Germline CDR1 and CDR2: SEHNR and FQNEAQ (reference sequence). This CDR3 contains 18 residues. The CDR3 loop is CASSLHACSVEKQETQYF. The CDR3 DNA sequence: TGTGCCAGCAGCTTACATGCGTGTAGTGTAGAAAAACAAGAGACCCAGTACTTC.

Only a few counts were recorded for this clone. V is TRBV6-5 and J is TRBJ2-2, with TRBD1 matching 7 bases. Trimming took 6 bases from V and 2 from J; bases not matched to a gene: 6. This CDR3 region has 15 residues. In germline, CDR1 is MNHEY, CDR2 SVGAGI. The CDR3 region is CASSRQGLNTGELFF. Here the CDR3 DNA reads TGTGCCAGCAGCCGACAGGGCCTCAACACCGGGGAGCTGTTTTTT.

CDR3 nucleotides: TGTGCCAGCAGCTTATTTCTGGAGCAGTACTTC. Amino acid sequence: CASSLFLEQYF. The V gene is TRBV7-9, the J gene TRBJ2-7; D remains unclear. Germline loops: CDR1 SEHNR, CDR2 FQNEAQ (reference sequence). The CDR3 spans 11 residues. Trimming stripped 2 bases from V and 7 bases from J, with 6 bases between.

This chain joins TRBV7-2 and TRBJ2-7; D call uncertain. Trimming shortened V by 2 bases and J by 3 bases, and 8 bases separated the two germline ends. In germline, CDR1 is SGHTA, CDR2 FQGNSA. This CDR3 is 13 amino acids long. Here the CDR3 DNA reads TGTGCCAGCAGCTTACTACAGAGCTACGAGCAGTACTTC. Protein product: CASSLLQSYEQYF.

The genes are TRBV6-1 and TRBJ2-2; unclear D gene. V shed 0 bases and J shed 1 base, with 12 bases lying between them. Germline V gene data show CDR1 as MNHNS and CDR2 as SASEGT. There are 17 residues in the CDR3. CDR3 amino acids: CASSEALGPWNTGELFF. In DNA form, the CDR3 reads TGTGCCAGCAGTGAAGCCCTGGGCCCTTGGAACACCGGGGAGCTGTTTTTT.

This chain links TRBV19 with TRBJ1-4; unclear D gene. CDR1 is LNHDA, CDR2 SQIVND, per germline (reference sequence). V lost 1 base, J lost 8 bases, and 14 bases lay in between. The length of the CDR3 is 15 residues. The CDR3 coding sequence is TGTGCCAGTAGTATAGTGACCGGGATACGAGAAAAACTGTTTTTT. Its translation is CASSIVTGIREKLFF.

The rearrangement joins TRBV6-6 to TRBJ2-5; 7 bases fit TRBD1. This CDR3 comprises 14 residues. Germline loops: CDR1 MNHNY, CDR2 SVGAGI (reference sequence). V shed 2 bases and J 5 bases; nucleotides not matched to a gene: 5. The CDR3 DNA is TGTGCCAGCAGTTACGAAACAGGGGACGAGACCCAGTACTTC. The encoded protein is CASSYETGDETQYF.

CDR3 in amino acids: CASSLAITGSEAFF. The CDR3 region has the DNA TGTGCCAGCAGCCTCGCGATTACAGGGTCTGAAGCTTTCTTT. The V gene is TRBV28, the J gene TRBJ1-1, with D maybe TRBD1 (6 bases). There are 14 residues in the CDR3. The V and J ends lost 6 bases and 6 bases respectively, with 17 bases between them. CDR1 and CDR2 (germline): MDHEN, SYDVKM.

The chain combines TRBV6-5 with TRBJ1-1, with unresolved D. V lost 0 bases, J lost 4 bases, and 12 bases lay in between. There are 15 residues in the CDR3. Germline V gene data show CDR1 as MNHEY and CDR2 as SVGAGI. The CDR3 here is CASSYSGSSGTEAFF. For the CDR3, the DNA is TGTGCCAGCAGTTACTCTGGATCCTCGGGCACTGAAGCTTTCTTT.

The gene calls are TRBV5-6 and TRBJ2-7; TRBD2 is a possible D gene (6 bases). The CDR3 spans 15 residues. Germline V gives CDR1 SGHDT, CDR2 YYEEEE. Trimming removed 1 base at V and 0 bases at J, with 11 bases between. The CDR3 bases are TGTGCCAGCAGCTTGTCTAGCGTACACTCCTACGAGCAGTACTTC. Translation: CASSLSSVHSYEQYF.